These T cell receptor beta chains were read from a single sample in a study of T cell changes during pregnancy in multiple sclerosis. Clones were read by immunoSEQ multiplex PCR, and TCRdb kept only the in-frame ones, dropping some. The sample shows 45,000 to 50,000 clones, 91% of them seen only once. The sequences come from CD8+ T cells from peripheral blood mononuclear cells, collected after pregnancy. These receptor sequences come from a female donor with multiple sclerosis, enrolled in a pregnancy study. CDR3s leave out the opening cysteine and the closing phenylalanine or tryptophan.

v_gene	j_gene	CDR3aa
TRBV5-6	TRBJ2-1	ASSPGLAGGLSYNEQF
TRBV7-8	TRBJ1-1	ASRSLQGRWNTEAF
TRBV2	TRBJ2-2	ASSDRGNTGELF
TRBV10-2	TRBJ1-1	ASSDSTGTNTEAF
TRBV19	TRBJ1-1	ASKASRASSAEAF
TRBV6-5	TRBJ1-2	ASSALEGSVNGYT
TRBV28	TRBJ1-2	ASSLSGTGGGYT
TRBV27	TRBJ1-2	ASSMRQFYGYT
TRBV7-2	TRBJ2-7	ASSPPGNEQY
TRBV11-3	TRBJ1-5	ASRRTRFINQPQH
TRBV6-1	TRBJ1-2	ASSERTGDFGNGYT